This entry lists 6 T cell receptor beta chains sequenced from one sample in a study of blood T cell repertoires in COVID-19. The assay was immunoSEQ multiplex PCR, and TCRdb's table has in-frame clones only and misses some. The table shows roughly 120,000 clones, with around nine tenths occurring only once. Source material: peripheral blood. These receptors were obtained from a man between 45 and 60 years old with active COVID-19.

This clone was counted a few times. This chain's CDR3 is CASSLVPGGTEAFF. CDR3 DNA sequence: TGTGCCAGCAGCTTAGTACCAGGGGGCACTGAAGCTTTCTTT. This chain uses TRBV7-8 with TRBJ1-1; TRBD1 agrees at 7 bases. The CDR3 is made up of 14 amino acids. Germline V gene data show CDR1 as SGHVS and CDR2 as FQNEAQ. V lost 1 base to trimming and J lost 4 bases; unmatched junction nucleotides: 3.

The CDR3: CASSNRGLGGTEAFF. Here the CDR3 DNA reads TGCGCCAGCAGCAACAGGGGGCTCGGGGGAACTGAAGCTTTCTTT. V is TRBV5-1 and J is TRBJ1-1; the match to TRBD1 covers 9 bases. The CDR3 covers 15 residues. Germline V CDR1 and CDR2: SGHRS, YFSETQ. J was trimmed by 5 bases and V by 4 bases; bases with no gene match: 9. Supplemented by reference TRBV5-1 and TRBJ1-1, the full variable domain reads KAGVTQTPRYLIKTRGQQVTLSCSPISGHRSVSWYQQTPGQGLQFLFEYFSETQRNKGNFPGRFSGRQFSNSRSEMNVSTLELGDSALYLCASSNRGLGGTEAFFGQGTRLTVV.

The chain links TRBV6-5 to TRBJ1-2; D remains unclear. There are 12 residues in the CDR3. Per the germline V gene, CDR1 is MNHEY and CDR2 is SVGAGI. V lost 10 bases and J lost 4, with 13 bases in between. CDR3 bases: TGTGCCACCCGGGTAGATTTCTATGGCTACACCTTC. It yields the protein CATRVDFYGYTF.

CDR3 DNA sequence: TGTGCCAGTAGTAGGGACAGTACGAATTCACCCCTCCACTTT. It translates to CASSRDSTNSPLHF. The rearrangement uses TRBV19 and TRBJ1-6, with 7 positions matching TRBD1. Unmatched junction bases numbered 4, after V lost 4 bases and J lost 7 bases. CDR3 length equals 14 residues. The germline CDR1 and CDR2 sequences are LNHDA and SQIVND (reference sequence).

The chain recombines TRBV5-1 with TRBJ1-6, with D uncertain. Trimming took 3 bases from V and 0 from J, leaving 7 bases between them. The CDR3 covers 15 residues. Germline CDR1 and CDR2: SGHRS and YFSETQ. Here the CDR3 reads CASSSAGSYNSPLHF. CDR3 sequence (DNA): TGCGCCAGCAGCTCCGCCGGCTCCTATAATTCACCCCTCCACTTT.

This clone has just a few counts. The gene calls are TRBV3-1 (or the pseudogene TRBV3-2) and TRBJ1-2; 11 bases map to TRBD1. With 3 bases clipped from V and 9 bases from J, the junction kept 3 bases outside the gene matches. CDR1 is LGHDT, CDR2 YNNKEL, per germline (reference sequence). The CDR3 is made up of 13 amino acids. The CDR3 here is CASSQGTGGSYTF. In DNA, the CDR3 is TGTGCCAGCAGCCAGGGGACAGGGGGGAGCTACACCTTC.